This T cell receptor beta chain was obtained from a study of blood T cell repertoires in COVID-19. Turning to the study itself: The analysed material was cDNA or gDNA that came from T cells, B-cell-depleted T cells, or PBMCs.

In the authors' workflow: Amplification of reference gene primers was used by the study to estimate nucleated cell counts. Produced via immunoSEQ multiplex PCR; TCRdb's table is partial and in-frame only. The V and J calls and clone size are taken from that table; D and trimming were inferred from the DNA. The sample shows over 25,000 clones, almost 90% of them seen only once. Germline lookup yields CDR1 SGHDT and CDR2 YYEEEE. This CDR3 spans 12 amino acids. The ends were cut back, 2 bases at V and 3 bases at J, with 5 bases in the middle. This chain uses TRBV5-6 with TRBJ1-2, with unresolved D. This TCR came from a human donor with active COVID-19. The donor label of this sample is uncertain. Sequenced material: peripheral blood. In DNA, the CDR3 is TGTGCCAGCAGCTTACGGGACTATGGCTACACCTTC. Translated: CASSLRDYGYTF. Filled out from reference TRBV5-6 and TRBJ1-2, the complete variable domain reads DAGVTQSPTHLIKTRGQQVTLRCSPKSGHDTVSWYQQALGQGPQFIFQYYEEEERQRGNFPDRFSGHQFPNYSSELNVNALLLGDSALYLCASSLRDYGYTFGSGTRLTVV.